Given below is one TCR beta chain in context. PCR was performed using 60 Vbeta and 13 Jbeta primers. This table comes from immunoSEQ multiplex PCR, and its TCRdb copy is limited to in-frame clones, with some not included. The sample contains some 220,000 clones, roughly 90% of which appear only once. The sample comes from a study of cytomegalovirus exposure and HLA in healthy donors. CDR1 MGHRA and CDR2 YSYEKL come from the germline V gene. The CDR3 is 18 residues long. V shed 2 bases and J 7 bases; nucleotides not matched to a gene: 19. The sample taken for sequencing was PBMCs. The chain carries TRBV4-1 and TRBJ1-2; 7 bases line up with TRBD1. This sequence originates from a woman aged 18-29 years in good health and CMV-seronegative. The CDR3 region has the DNA TGCGCCAGCAGCCAAACACTCTCGACCCGGGACAGAAGGGGTGGCTACACCTTC. It specifies CASSQTLSTRDRRGGYTF.